Shown below are 8 T cell receptor beta chains from a single sample sequenced in a study of cytomegalovirus exposure and HLA in healthy donors. The PCR ran on 60 Vbeta and 13 Jbeta primers. The data were produced by immunoSEQ multiplex PCR, yet TCRdb's version contains in-frame clones alone and is incomplete. This sample has some 170,000 clones, with just over 70% found just once. Sequenced sample: PBMCs. The source is a human donor in good health.

The chain carries TRBV5-6 and TRBJ2-3; the D gene is possibly TRBD1 (5 bases). V was pared by 4 bases and J by 5 bases, with 17 bases between. This CDR3 region has 15 residues. Per the germline V gene, CDR1 is SGHDT and CDR2 is YYEEEE. The CDR3 region has the DNA TGTGCCAGCAGCCCCCCCGGTTTTAGGGGAGATACGCAGTATTTT. This encodes CASSPPGFRGDTQYF.

This chain uses TRBV18 with TRBJ1-4; D not resolved. The CDR3 runs to 15 residues. Germline CDR1 and CDR2: KGHSH and LQKENI. V was pared by 6 bases and J by 8 bases, with 19 bases between. The CDR3: CASSPNTSYGEKLFF. CDR3 DNA sequence: TGTGCCAGCTCGCCTAACACGAGCTACGGGGAAAAACTGTTTTTT. The full variable domain, its missing parts supplied by reference TRBV18 and TRBJ1-4, is NAGVMQNPRHLVRRRGQEARLRCSPMKGHSHVYWYRQLPEEGLKFMVYLQKENIIDESGMPKERFSAEFPKEGPSILRIQQVVRGDSAAYFCASSPNTSYGEKLFFGSGTQLSVL.

The gene calls are TRBV6-6 and TRBJ2-5, with a weak D call TRBD2 (7 bases). CDR3 size: 14 residues. Germline V gene lookup returns CDR1 MNHNY and CDR2 SVGAGI (reference sequence). Trimming took off 8 bases at V and 5 bases at J, with 18 bases between the two ends. The CDR3 reads CASVRGGPGETQYF. The DNA for the CDR3 is TGTGCCAGCGTTAGGGGGGGGCCGGGGGAGACCCAGTACTTC.

The chain has TRBV4-1 and TRBJ2-2; TRBD1 agrees at 10 bases. V dropped 6 bases and J dropped 4; count of bases not matched to a gene: 8. CDR1 is MGHRA and CDR2 is YSYEKL in the germline V gene. CDR3 length: 16 residues. Here the CDR3 DNA reads TGCGCCAGCAGTTACCCGGGACAGGGGAGCACCGGGGAGCTGTTTTTT. Protein product: CASSYPGQGSTGELFF.

This clone was detected only a few times. The chain's CDR3 is CASSIEGRAYEQYF. Here the CDR3 DNA reads TGTGCCAGTAGTATAGAGGGGAGAGCCTACGAGCAGTACTTC. This sequence joins TRBV19 and TRBJ2-7; a possible D gene is TRBD2 (5 bases). The CDR3 spans 14 residues. Germline CDR1 LNHDA, CDR2 SQIVND (reference sequence). V lost 0 bases and J lost 2, with 8 bases in between. Combining the CDR3 with reference TRBV19 and TRBJ2-7 gives the whole variable domain DGGITQSPKYLFRKEGQNVTLSCEQNLNHDAMYWYRQDPGQGLRLIYYSQIVNDFQKGDIAEGYSVSREKKESFPLTVTSAQKNPTAFYLCASSIEGRAYEQYFGPGTRLTVT.

The chain recombines TRBV11-2 with TRBJ1-6, with no clear D. This CDR3 has 14 residues. The ends were cut back, 3 bases at V and 7 bases at J, with 10 bases in the middle. Germline V gives CDR1 SGHAT, CDR2 FQNNGV. The CDR3 nucleotides read TGTGCCAGCAGCTTCGGGGTGAGGAATTCACCCCTCCACTTT. Amino acid sequence: CASSFGVRNSPLHF.

This clone has just one count. J is TRBJ2-3 and V is TRBV7-3; TRBD1 agrees at 7 bases. The CDR3 runs 14 residues. Germline V gene sequence: CDR1 SGHTA, CDR2 FQGTGA. Trimming removed 2 bases from V and 4 bases from J; junction bases left unmatched: 3. The CDR3 bases are TGTGCCAGCAGCTTAGGGGGACAGTCAGATACGCAGTATTTT. Translating gives CASSLGGQSDTQYF.

This clone was observed a handful of times. J is TRBJ1-1 and V is TRBV4-3; D is uncertain. The germline gives CDR1 LGHNA, CDR2 YSLEER. V was clipped by 6 bases and J by 1 base, with 15 bases between them. The CDR3 contains 15 residues. CDR3 in DNA: TGCGCCAGCAGACATGGCGGGAAGGGGAACACTGAAGCTTTCTTT. Encoded protein: CASRHGGKGNTEAFF.